This entry is about one T cell receptor (beta chain). TCRdb's table, derived via immunoSEQ multiplex PCR, lists solely in-frame clones and lacks some. The sample includes around 200,000 clones, about 82% of them seen just once. The age range of participants was roughly 18 to 90 years, with residence in fewer than 25 US areas. Participant reports of clinical history set cohort assignment. These data belong to a study of blood T cell repertoires in COVID-19. Study at large: The United States, Italy and Spain supplied acute and convalescent COVID-19 samples.

This receptor was obtained from a man aged 35 to 55 with acute COVID-19. Sequencing was done on a sample of PBMCs or T cells enriched from blood (not recorded which).

The CDR3 here is CASSLSGLYGYTF. The CDR3 DNA sequence: TGCGCCAGCAGCTTGTCAGGGCTCTATGGCTACACCTTC. The rearrangement joins TRBV5-1 to TRBJ1-2, with D maybe TRBD1 (5 bases). Germline CDR1 reads SGHRS; CDR2 reads YFSETQ. Trimming took 1 base from V and 4 from J, leaving 8 bases between them. The CDR3 extends over 13 amino acids.